This record looks at one TCR beta chain sequence and its context. The germline gives CDR1 SEHNR, CDR2 FQNEAQ (reference sequence). The CDR3 consists of 15 residues. The V segment lost 5 bases and the J segment 1 base; nucleotides outside the gene matches: 7. Sequenced by immunoSEQ multiplex PCR; TCRdb stores in-frame clones only, minus some. The data show roughly 73,000 clones, with 80% to 90% seen just once and 20% held by the top ten. The entry originates in a study of blood T cell repertoires in COVID-19. Across the whole study: Donors in the United States, Italy and Spain gave samples during acute or convalescent COVID-19. T cells, B-cell-depleted T cells, or PBMCs supplied cDNA or gDNA.

The sequencing input was peripheral blood. The TCR comes from a woman aged 70-85 years with acute or convalescent COVID-19. V usage is TRBV7-9 and J usage is TRBJ1-1, with 7 bases fitting TRBD1. CDR3 in DNA: TGTGCCAGCAGCACGTACAGGGGCCCGAACACTGAAGCTTTCTTT. Translating it yields CASSTYRGPNTEAFF.